This T cell receptor (beta chain) came from a study of OX40 agonist ivuxolimab in advanced cancers. The table came from immunoSEQ multiplex PCR; TCRdb's copy has only in-frame clones and leaves some out. Among fewer than 40,000 clones, approximately 89% were seen once, and the ten largest hold 0.92%. CDR1 and CDR2 (germline): WSHSY, SAAADI. The CDR3 is made up of 13 amino acids. V shed 1 base and J shed 4 bases, with 7 bases lying between them. The chain joins TRBV10-2 to TRBJ1-2; unclear D gene. This TCR derives from an adult with an advanced solid tumor such as melanoma, head and neck, liver or kidney cancer. The sample in question was CD4+ or CD8+ T cells sorted from blood, obtained in a trial of the OX40 agonist ivuxolimab. The CDR3, as DNA: TGCGCCAGCAGTGAGTACCGGGTCTATGGCTACACCTTC. Its translation is CASSEYRVYGYTF.